A selection of T cell receptor beta chains follows, all from one sample in a study of blood T cells in healthy people across ages. In TCRdb, the 5' RACE reads were re-called with MiXCR into one record per CDR3 protein. The data contain 1.8 million or so distinct CDR3 sequences, approximately 40% of them singletons. The sample comprised blood. These receptors were taken from a human donor in good health. Each CDR3 is given with its conserved first and last residue. A D gene is named only where the DNA matches it firmly. Not every row has a clone size; where given, it reads once, few, many or a size class.

j_call clone_size d_call v_call cdr3_length cdr3_aa cdr3_nt
TRBJ2-7 few . TRBV29-1 14 CSVAPPGVRNEQYF TGCAGCGTTGCCCCCCCGGGGGTTCGGAACGAGCAGTACTTC
TRBJ2-6 . . TRBV7-2 17 CASSRAAPISGANVLTF TGTGCCAGCAGCAGAGCGGCGCCCATCTCTGGGGCCAACGTCCTGACTTTC
TRBJ1-2 . . TRBV7-9 11 CASSELDGYTF TGTGCCAGCTCCGAGCTTGATGGCTACACCTTC
TRBJ2-7 . . TRBV12-3/TRBV12-4 15 CTSSLLSGGLYEQYF TGTACCAGCAGTTTGCTGAGTGGCGGGCTCTACGAGCAGTACTTC
TRBJ2-1 . TRBD1 TRBV29-1 17 CSVVNYHRGRGTNEQFF TGCAGCGTTGTTAATTACCACAGGGGTAGGGGTACAAATGAGCAGTTCTTC
TRBJ2-7 many . TRBV11-2 12 CASSTGTYEQYF TGTGCCAGCAGCACAGGAACCTACGAGCAGTACTTC
TRBJ1-3 . . TRBV2 17 CASTLGQVHHSGNTIYF TGTGCCAGCACCCTTGGGCAGGTCCATCACTCTGGAAACACCATATATTTT
TRBJ1-3 . TRBD1 TRBV10-3 13 CAISQPGTDTIYF TGTGCCATCAGTCAACCCGGGACAGACACCATATATTTT
TRBJ1-2 . . TRBV28 15 CASTSGYWGGSGYTF TGTGCCAGCACCTCGGGGTATTGGGGTGGGTCTGGCTACACCTTC
TRBJ2-7 once TRBD2 TRBV27 18 CASSLFPRLAGSSYEQYF TGTGCCAGCAGTTTATTCCCCCGACTAGCGGGGAGCTCCTACGAGCAGTACTTC
TRBJ1-2 once . TRBV20-1 17 CSARERTKTGWGYGYTF TGCAGTGCTAGAGAGCGGACAAAAACAGGGTGGGGATATGGCTACACCTTC
TRBJ1-6 . . TRBV12-3/TRBV12-4 14 CASSLATGNSPLHF TGTGCCAGCAGTTTGGCGACGGGGAATTCACCCCTCCACTTT
TRBJ2-4 . . TRBV29-1 16 CSVEEERDLAKNIQYF TGCAGCGTTGAAGAAGAAAGGGACTTAGCCAAAAACATTCAGTACTTC
TRBJ2-3 . . TRBV4-2 15 CASSQAGSGTDTQYF TGTGCCAGCAGCCAAGCGGGGTCAGGCACAGATACGCAGTATTTT
TRBJ2-1 few . TRBV4-1 13 CASSQLQNNEQFF TGCGCCAGCAGCCAGCTTCAGAACAATGAGCAGTTCTTC
TRBJ1-2 . TRBD1 TRBV12-3/TRBV12-4 13 CASAGGRSYGYTF TGTGCCAGTGCAGGGGGACGGTCCTATGGCTACACCTTC
TRBJ2-1 . . TRBV7-9 15 CASSFTTGTYNEQFF TGTGCCAGCAGCTTCACTACAGGGACCTACAATGAGCAGTTCTTC
TRBJ2-5 few . TRBV29-1 13 CSVSGGDQETQYF TGCAGCGTCTCAGGGGGGGACCAAGAGACCCAGTACTTC
TRBJ2-7 many TRBD1 TRBV20-1 15 CSATRTGGLSYEQYF TGCAGTGCTACCCGGACAGGGGGCCTCTCTTACGAGCAGTACTTC
TRBJ2-7 few TRBD1 TRBV5-1 13 CASSTDRAEEQYF TGCGCCAGCAGCACGGACAGGGCGGAAGAGCAGTACTTC
TRBJ2-1 few . TRBV29-1 14 CSVVWGYSYNEQFF TGCAGCGTTGTATGGGGTTACTCCTACAATGAGCAGTTCTTC
TRBJ2-5 . . TRBV9 16 CASSPGVGGHQETQYF TGTGCCAGCAGCCCAGGGGTAGGGGGGCACCAAGAGACCCAGTACTTC
TRBJ2-4 few TRBD2 TRBV20-1 15 CSATIAGRTKNIQYF TGCAGTGCTACCATAGCGGGGAGGACCAAAAACATTCAGTACTTC
TRBJ1-1 . . TRBV5-1 15 CASSPGGTGNTEAFF TGCGCCAGCAGCCCGGGGGGAACGGGGAACACTGAAGCTTTCTTT
TRBJ2-2 . TRBD1 TRBV6-2/TRBV6-3 16 CATLQGGTGYTGELFF TGTGCCACCCTGCAAGGGGGGACAGGGTACACCGGGGAGCTGTTTTTT
TRBJ2-3 . TRBD2 TRBV6-5 19 CASSYTSGGASLYTDTQYF TGTGCCAGCAGTTACACTAGCGGGGGGGCATCGCTTTACACAGATACGCAGTATTTT
TRBJ2-2 . TRBD2 TRBV4-3 17 CASSQDRASGWTGELFF TGCGCCAGCAGCCAAGATAGGGCTAGCGGATGGACCGGGGAGCTGTTTTTT
TRBJ1-2 . . TRBV5-1 13 CASSLIRPYGYTF TGCGCCAGCAGCTTGATCAGACCCTATGGCTACACCTTC
TRBJ2-5 few . TRBV4-1 13 CASSLGISETQYF TGCGCCAGCAGCCTTGGAATTTCGGAGACCCAGTACTTC
TRBJ1-1 . . TRBV10-3 13 CAISTQGNTEAFF TGTGCCATCAGTACACAGGGGAACACTGAAGCTTTCTTT
TRBJ2-1 . . TRBV4-3 16 CASSQDSRIIHNEQFF TGCGCCAGCAGCCAAGATAGCAGGATTATTCACAATGAGCAGTTCTTC
TRBJ2-3 . . TRBV29-1 13 CSVGESHIGTQYF TGCAGCGTTGGGGAGTCTCATATCGGTACGCAGTATTTT
TRBJ2-1 . . TRBV29-1 12 CSVEGELNEQFF TGCAGCGTTGAGGGGGAATTGAATGAGCAGTTCTTC
TRBJ1-1 . TRBD1 TRBV7-3 15 CASSLYTGVRTEAFF TGTGCCAGCAGCTTATATACAGGGGTACGGACTGAAGCTTTCTTT
TRBJ2-7 . TRBD2 TRBV11-3 17 CASSSEGTSGDYNEQYF TGTGCCAGCAGCTCCGAGGGGACTAGCGGGGACTACAATGAGCAGTACTTC
TRBJ1-2 . . TRBV5-1 12 CASSLERTAYTF TGCGCCAGCAGCTTAGAGAGGACAGCATACACCTTC
TRBJ2-1 few . TRBV29-1 11 CSVEGGNEQFF TGCAGCGTTGAAGGGGGTAATGAGCAGTTCTTC
TRBJ2-3 few . TRBV29-1 16 CSSSGFGGQSTDTQYF TGCAGCTCCTCCGGGTTTGGGGGTCAGAGCACAGATACGCAGTATTTT
TRBJ2-4 . TRBD2 TRBV7-2 16 CASSFQAGGSPTKQYF TGTGCCAGCAGCTTTCAAGCGGGGGGGAGCCCTACGAAGCAGTACTTC
TRBJ2-5 many TRBD2 TRBV7-2 16 CASSLTTSGGLETQYF TGTGCCAGCAGCTTAACGACTAGCGGGGGCTTAGAGACCCAGTACTTC
TRBJ2-4 . TRBD1 TRBV20-1 13 CSAWDRVNVGQYF TGCAGTGCTTGGGACAGGGTAAATGTTGGGCAGTACTTC
TRBJ2-5 . TRBD1 TRBV6-5 16 CASSAPGQGFGETQYF TGTGCCAGCAGCGCCCCGGGACAGGGCTTTGGCGAGACCCAGTACTTC
TRBJ2-6 few . TRBV11-3 18 CASSDTGEHSSGANVLTF TGTGCCAGCAGCGATACAGGTGAACATAGCTCTGGGGCCAACGTCCTGACTTTC
TRBJ2-3 few . TRBV7-3 15 CASSSTGDSTDTQYF TGTGCCAGCAGCTCCACCGGGGACAGCACAGATACGCAGTATTTT
TRBJ2-3 . . TRBV5-1 14 CASSSPGTTDTQYF TGCGCCAGCAGCTCTCCGGGAACAACAGATACGCAGTATTTT
TRBJ1-5 . . TRBV6-6 13 CASRAVVNQPQHF TGTGCCAGCAGGGCGGTGGTAAATCAGCCCCAGCATTTT
TRBJ2-7 . TRBD2 TRBV10-3 13 CAISESAGVEQYF TGTGCCATCAGTGAGTCGGCGGGAGTCGAGCAGTACTTC